Listed below are T cell receptor beta chains from one sample, sequenced in a study of vaccination and CD4 T cells after COVID-19. These receptors lack a known antigen. TCRdb called the PCR reads again in MiXCR, with one record for every CDR3 protein. This table has roughly 7,400 distinct CDR3 sequences, 43% appearing once. The sample was CD4+ T cells from blood, cultured in vitro. The receptors were sampled from a human donor in good health. CDR3s include the opening cysteine and the closing phenylalanine or tryptophan. Each record gives: CDR3 protein, J gene, clone size, V gene. Clone size is given for some rows only: seen once, a few or many times, or a class if the clone is expanded.

cdr3_aa: CSASGRGPEAFF
j_call: TRBJ1-1
clone_size: NA
v_call: TRBV20-1

cdr3_aa: CASRHTLNTEAFF
j_call: TRBJ1-1
clone_size: NA
v_call: TRBV19

cdr3_aa: CSAIPRLEVGTDTQYF
j_call: TRBJ2-3
clone_size: few
v_call: TRBV20-1

cdr3_aa: CASSFRGFSGANEQFF
j_call: TRBJ2-1
clone_size: few
v_call: TRBV11-2

cdr3_aa: CAISSLPFEAFF
j_call: TRBJ1-1
clone_size: NA
v_call: TRBV10-3

cdr3_aa: CASSAGTAHSPLHF
j_call: TRBJ1-6
clone_size: few
v_call: TRBV6-1

cdr3_aa: CSARGVQGKFTQYF
j_call: TRBJ2-3
clone_size: medium-sized
v_call: TRBV20-1

cdr3_aa: CASSLGQGINQPQHF
j_call: TRBJ1-5
clone_size: few
v_call: TRBV27

cdr3_aa: CASSNGDRGLGETQYF
j_call: TRBJ2-5
clone_size: NA
v_call: TRBV19

cdr3_aa: CTSSDSSTGELFF
j_call: TRBJ2-2
clone_size: NA
v_call: TRBV6-4

cdr3_aa: CAISESVGSGRNPQETQYF
j_call: TRBJ2-5
clone_size: few
v_call: TRBV10-3

cdr3_aa: CASSSEGGPQYGYTF
j_call: TRBJ1-2
clone_size: NA
v_call: TRBV12-3/TRBV12-4

cdr3_aa: CASSPGRPPPEFF
j_call: TRBJ2-1
clone_size: NA
v_call: TRBV5-6

cdr3_aa: CASSDRGKGTYEQYF
j_call: TRBJ2-7
clone_size: medium-sized
v_call: TRBV2

cdr3_aa: CSARQGTNGYTF
j_call: TRBJ1-2
clone_size: NA
v_call: TRBV20-1

cdr3_aa: CASSYTPSWTLQGGNTEAFF
j_call: TRBJ1-1
clone_size: NA
v_call: TRBV6-2/TRBV6-3

cdr3_aa: CASSYTLGASSYEQYF
j_call: TRBJ2-7
clone_size: NA
v_call: TRBV6-5

cdr3_aa: CASSLSSVYEQYF
j_call: TRBJ2-7
clone_size: once
v_call: TRBV5-6

cdr3_aa: CAWSVWGSSYNSPLHF
j_call: TRBJ1-6
clone_size: NA
v_call: TRBV30

cdr3_aa: CAWIAGPRDTEAFF
j_call: TRBJ1-1
clone_size: NA
v_call: TRBV30

cdr3_aa: CSAREVERDHNEQFF
j_call: TRBJ2-1
clone_size: NA
v_call: TRBV20-1

cdr3_aa: CSATRRGINQPQHF
j_call: TRBJ1-5
clone_size: NA
v_call: TRBV20-1

cdr3_aa: CASSFARGLNQPQHF
j_call: TRBJ1-5
clone_size: few
v_call: TRBV27

cdr3_aa: CASRSIGIEKLFF
j_call: TRBJ1-4
clone_size: few
v_call: TRBV27

cdr3_aa: CSASLTGGNQPQHF
j_call: TRBJ1-5
clone_size: NA
v_call: TRBV20-1

cdr3_aa: CATSRDRAPSETQYF
j_call: TRBJ2-5
clone_size: NA
v_call: TRBV15

cdr3_aa: CASSESAGELFF
j_call: TRBJ2-2
clone_size: NA
v_call: TRBV25-1

cdr3_aa: CASSQSRDSYGYTF
j_call: TRBJ1-2
clone_size: few
v_call: TRBV6-1

cdr3_aa: CASSKRGEAFF
j_call: TRBJ1-1
clone_size: few
v_call: TRBV19

cdr3_aa: CAWSVVRPLSTILHF
j_call: TRBJ1-6
clone_size: NA
v_call: TRBV30

cdr3_aa: CSLRRDRERPFF
j_call: TRBJ1-1
clone_size: NA
v_call: TRBV7-9

cdr3_aa: CSAKPKAGGAGELFF
j_call: TRBJ2-2
clone_size: NA
v_call: TRBV20-1

cdr3_aa: CASSLGVQPQHF
j_call: TRBJ1-5
clone_size: medium-sized
v_call: TRBV12-3/TRBV12-4

cdr3_aa: CASSDRVEQTGELFF
j_call: TRBJ2-2
clone_size: few
v_call: TRBV6-1

cdr3_aa: CASSPPGGGNQPQHF
j_call: TRBJ1-5
clone_size: NA
v_call: TRBV18

cdr3_aa: CASSYFPYNSPLHF
j_call: TRBJ1-6
clone_size: few
v_call: TRBV6-5

cdr3_aa: CASSLPPATGGGSGANVLTF
j_call: TRBJ2-6
clone_size: NA
v_call: TRBV27

cdr3_aa: CASSSGGSSGNTIYF
j_call: TRBJ1-3
clone_size: few
v_call: TRBV7-9

cdr3_aa: CRGKGVNYGYTF
j_call: TRBJ1-2
clone_size: few
v_call: TRBV20-1

cdr3_aa: CASSQPDRTYEQYF
j_call: TRBJ2-7
clone_size: NA
v_call: TRBV23-1

cdr3_aa: CASSPRQVIMVQGGYTF
j_call: TRBJ1-2
clone_size: NA
v_call: TRBV6-2/TRBV6-3